This T cell receptor beta chain is drawn from a study of shared clonotypes between healthy human individuals. This table comes from immunoSEQ multiplex PCR, and its TCRdb copy is limited to in-frame clones, with some not included. Seen here are about 2.1 million clones, 80% to 95% observed once, and the top ten hold over 1.5%. CD45RO-negative cells were positively selected for CCR7, leaving out terminally differentiated effector memory CD45RA+ cells. Germline CDR1 GTSNPN, CDR2 SVGIG (reference sequence). The CDR3 runs 13 residues. Trimming removed 5 bases from V and 6 bases from J, with 16 bases in between.

The specimen sequenced was naive CD8+ T cells from PBMCs. The chain couples TRBV30 to TRBJ1-2, with TRBD1 as a possible D gene (6 bases). The sequence derives from a man younger than 30 in good health. Some clones in this sample may be carry-over from other donors' samples. The CDR3 bases are TGTGCCTGGGAGGGGACAAGACTCGATGGCTACACCTTC. It encodes CAWEGTRLDGYTF. The whole variable domain, remainder taken from reference TRBV30 and TRBJ1-2, is SQTIHQWPATLVQPVGSPLSLECTVEGTSNPNLYWYRQAAGRGLQLLFYSVGIGQISSEVPQNLSASRPQDRQFILSSKKLLLSDSGFYLCAWEGTRLDGYTFGSGTRLTVV.